Here is one T cell receptor beta chain with its context. This sample was taken from a study of blood T cell repertoires in COVID-19. Background on the study: Samples taken during acute and convalescent COVID-19 were collected in the United States, Italy and Spain. The analysed material was cDNA or gDNA that came from T cells, B-cell-depleted T cells, or PBMCs.

Data came from immunoSEQ multiplex PCR; TCRdb stores just in-frame clones and leaves some out. Counted here are roughly 160,000 clones, 80% to 90% occurring once; the ten biggest clones make up around 2.9%. The length of the CDR3 is 13 residues. From germline, CDR1 is MNHEY and CDR2 SMNVEV (reference sequence). Trimming shortened V by 6 bases and J by 7 bases, and 15 bases separated the two germline ends. The V gene is TRBV27, the J gene TRBJ1-1; D may be TRBD1 (6 bases). The TCR sequence derives from an elderly woman with COVID-19, enrolled during active disease. The source material was peripheral blood. In nucleotides, the CDR3 is TGTGCCAGCAGGGAAACAGGGAGCGGTGAAGCTTTCTTT. Its protein is CASRETGSGEAFF.